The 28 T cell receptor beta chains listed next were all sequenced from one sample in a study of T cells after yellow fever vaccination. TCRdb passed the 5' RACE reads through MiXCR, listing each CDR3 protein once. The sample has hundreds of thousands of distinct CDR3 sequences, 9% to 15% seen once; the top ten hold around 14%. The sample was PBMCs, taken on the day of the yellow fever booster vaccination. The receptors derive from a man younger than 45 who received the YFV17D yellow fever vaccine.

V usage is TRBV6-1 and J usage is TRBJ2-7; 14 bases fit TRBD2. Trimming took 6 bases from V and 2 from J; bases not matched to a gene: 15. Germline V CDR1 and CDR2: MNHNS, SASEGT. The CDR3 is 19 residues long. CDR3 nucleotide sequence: TGTGCCAGCAGATCCCTTTCCGGCCGACTAGCGGGAGGGGCCTACGAGCAGTACTTC. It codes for CASRSLSGRLAGGAYEQYF.

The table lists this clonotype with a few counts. The CDR3 bases are TGTGCCAGCAGTTTGGACAGAAACATTCAGTACTTC. Translation gives CASSLDRNIQYF. This chain joins TRBV28 and TRBJ2-4; TRBD1 is a possible D gene (6 bases). The germline V gene has CDR1 MDHEN and CDR2 SYDVKM. The CDR3 is 12 residues long. V was shortened by 3 bases and J by 6 bases, with 6 bases between the two germline ends.

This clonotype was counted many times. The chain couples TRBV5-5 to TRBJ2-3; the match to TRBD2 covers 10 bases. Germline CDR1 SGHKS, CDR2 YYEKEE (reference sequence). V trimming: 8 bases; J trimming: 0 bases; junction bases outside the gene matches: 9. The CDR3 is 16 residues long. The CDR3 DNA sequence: TGTGCCAGTGGGGCAGCGGGAGGGATCAGCACAGATACGCAGTATTTT. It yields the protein CASGAAGGISTDTQYF.

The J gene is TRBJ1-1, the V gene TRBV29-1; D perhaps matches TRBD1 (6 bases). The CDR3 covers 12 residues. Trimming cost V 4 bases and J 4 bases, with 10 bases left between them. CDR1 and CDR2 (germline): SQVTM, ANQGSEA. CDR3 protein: CSVGGLSTEAFF. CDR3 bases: TGCAGCGTTGGGGGGCTTAGCACTGAAGCTTTCTTT.

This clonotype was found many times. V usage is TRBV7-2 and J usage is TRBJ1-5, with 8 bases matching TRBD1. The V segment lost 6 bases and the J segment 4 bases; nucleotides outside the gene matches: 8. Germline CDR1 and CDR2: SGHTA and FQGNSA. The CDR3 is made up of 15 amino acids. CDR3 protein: CASSRTGPTNQPQHF. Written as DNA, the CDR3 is TGTGCCAGCAGTCGGACAGGGCCAACAAATCAGCCCCAGCATTTT.

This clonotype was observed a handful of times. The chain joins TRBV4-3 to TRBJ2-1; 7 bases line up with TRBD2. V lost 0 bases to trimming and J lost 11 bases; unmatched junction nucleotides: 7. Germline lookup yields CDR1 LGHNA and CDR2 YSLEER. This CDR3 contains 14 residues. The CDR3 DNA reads TGCGCCAGCAGCCAAGATAATGCGGGAGAAAAGCAGTTCTTC. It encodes CASSQDNAGEKQFF.

The CDR3 DNA is TGTGCCAGCAGTCGGACTAGCGGGAGGATCAGCACAGATACGCAGTATTTT. This translates into CASSRTSGRISTDTQYF. The V call is TRBV12-3 or TRBV12-4, the J call TRBJ2-3, with 14 bases fitting TRBD2. This CDR3 has 17 residues. V lost 5 bases and J lost 0; bases outside the gene matches: 4.

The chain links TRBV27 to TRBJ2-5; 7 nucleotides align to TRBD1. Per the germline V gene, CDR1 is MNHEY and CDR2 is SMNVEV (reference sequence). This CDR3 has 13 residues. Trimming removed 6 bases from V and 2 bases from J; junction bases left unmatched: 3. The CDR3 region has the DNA TGTGCCAGCAGAATGACAGGGCAAGAGACCCAGTACTTC. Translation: CASRMTGQETQYF.

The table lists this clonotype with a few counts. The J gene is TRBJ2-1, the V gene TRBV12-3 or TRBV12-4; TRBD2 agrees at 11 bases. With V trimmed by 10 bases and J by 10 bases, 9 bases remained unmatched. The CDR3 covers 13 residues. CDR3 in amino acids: CATQIGTSGEQFF. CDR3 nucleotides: TGTGCCACACAAATTGGGACTAGCGGAGAGCAGTTCTTC.

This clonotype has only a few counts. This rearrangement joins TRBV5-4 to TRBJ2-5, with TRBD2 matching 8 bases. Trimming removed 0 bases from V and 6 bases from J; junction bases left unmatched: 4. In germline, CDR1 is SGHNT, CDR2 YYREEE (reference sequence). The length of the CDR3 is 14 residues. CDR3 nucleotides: TGTGCCAGCAGCTTGGGACGGGAGGGGAAGACCCAGTACTTC. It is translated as CASSLGREGKTQYF. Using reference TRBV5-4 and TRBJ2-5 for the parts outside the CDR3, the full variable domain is ETGVTQSPTHLIKTRGQQVTLRCSSQSGHNTVSWYQQALGQGPQFIFQYYREEENGRGNFPPRFSGLQFPNYSSELNVNALELDDSALYLCASSLGREGKTQYFGPGTRLLVL.

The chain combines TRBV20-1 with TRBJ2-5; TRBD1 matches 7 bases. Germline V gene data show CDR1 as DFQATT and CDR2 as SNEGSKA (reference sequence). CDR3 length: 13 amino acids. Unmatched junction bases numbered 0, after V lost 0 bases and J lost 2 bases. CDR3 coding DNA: TGCAGTGCTAGAGAGGACAGGCAAGAGACCCAGTACTTC. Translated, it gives CSAREDRQETQYF.

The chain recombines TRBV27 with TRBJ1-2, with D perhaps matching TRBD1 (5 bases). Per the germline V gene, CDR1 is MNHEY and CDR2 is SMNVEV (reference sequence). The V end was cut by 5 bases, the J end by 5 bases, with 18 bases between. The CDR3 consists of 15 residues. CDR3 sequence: CASSRQGGEYYGYTF. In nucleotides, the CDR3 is TGTGCCAGCAGTCGGCAGGGTGGGGAGTATTATGGCTACACCTTC.

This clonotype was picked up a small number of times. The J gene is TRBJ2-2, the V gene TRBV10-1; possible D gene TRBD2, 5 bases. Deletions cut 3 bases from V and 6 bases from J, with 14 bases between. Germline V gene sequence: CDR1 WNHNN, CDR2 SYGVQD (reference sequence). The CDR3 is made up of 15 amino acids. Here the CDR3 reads CASSERGSWSGELFF. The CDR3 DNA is TGCGCCAGCAGTGAAAGAGGGTCCTGGTCCGGGGAGCTGTTTTTT.

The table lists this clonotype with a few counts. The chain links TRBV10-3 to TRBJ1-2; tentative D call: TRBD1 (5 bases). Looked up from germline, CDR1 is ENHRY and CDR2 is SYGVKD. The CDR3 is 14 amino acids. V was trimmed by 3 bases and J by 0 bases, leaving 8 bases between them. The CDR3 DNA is TGTGCCATCAGTGATCAGGGTTCTAACTATGGCTACACCTTC. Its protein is CAISDQGSNYGYTF.

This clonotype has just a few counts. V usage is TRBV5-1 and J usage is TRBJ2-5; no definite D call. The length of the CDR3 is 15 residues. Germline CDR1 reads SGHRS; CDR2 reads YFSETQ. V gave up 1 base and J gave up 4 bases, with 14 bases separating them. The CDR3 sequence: CASSLLLGSLETQYF. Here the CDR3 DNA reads TGCGCCAGCAGCTTGTTACTCGGAAGTTTAGAGACCCAGTACTTC.

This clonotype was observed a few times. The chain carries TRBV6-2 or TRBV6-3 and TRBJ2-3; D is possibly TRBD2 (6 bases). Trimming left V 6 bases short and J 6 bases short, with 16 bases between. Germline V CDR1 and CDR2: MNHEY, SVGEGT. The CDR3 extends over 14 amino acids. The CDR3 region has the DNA TGTGCCAGCAGGAACTTTGGCGCGGGGGATACGCAGTATTTT. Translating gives CASRNFGAGDTQYF.

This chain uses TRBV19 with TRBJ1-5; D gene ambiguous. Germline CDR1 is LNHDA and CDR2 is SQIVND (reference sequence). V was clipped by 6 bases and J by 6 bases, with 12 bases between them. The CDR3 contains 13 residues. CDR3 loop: CASRLTVIQPQHF. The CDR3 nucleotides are TGTGCCAGTAGATTGACGGTCATTCAGCCCCAGCATTTT.

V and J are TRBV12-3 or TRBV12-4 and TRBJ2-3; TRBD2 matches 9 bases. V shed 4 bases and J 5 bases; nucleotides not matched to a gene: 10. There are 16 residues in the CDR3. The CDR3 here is CASSSASGKLRDTQYF. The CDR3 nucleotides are TGTGCCAGCAGTTCCGCTAGCGGGAAGCTTAGAGATACGCAGTATTTT.

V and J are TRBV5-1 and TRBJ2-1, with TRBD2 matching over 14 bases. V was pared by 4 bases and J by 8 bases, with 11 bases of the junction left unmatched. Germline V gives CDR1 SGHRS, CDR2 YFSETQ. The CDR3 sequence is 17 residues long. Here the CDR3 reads CASSLGLAGGDSDEQFF. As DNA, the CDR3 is TGCGCCAGCAGCCTAGGACTAGCGGGAGGAGATAGCGATGAGCAGTTCTTC.

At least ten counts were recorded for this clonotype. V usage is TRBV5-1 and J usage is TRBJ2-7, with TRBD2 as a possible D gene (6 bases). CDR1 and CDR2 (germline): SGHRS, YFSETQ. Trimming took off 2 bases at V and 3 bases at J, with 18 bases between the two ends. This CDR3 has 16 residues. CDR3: CASSFDGGATGYEQYF. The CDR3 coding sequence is TGCGCCAGCAGCTTCGACGGAGGGGCCACCGGCTACGAGCAGTACTTC.

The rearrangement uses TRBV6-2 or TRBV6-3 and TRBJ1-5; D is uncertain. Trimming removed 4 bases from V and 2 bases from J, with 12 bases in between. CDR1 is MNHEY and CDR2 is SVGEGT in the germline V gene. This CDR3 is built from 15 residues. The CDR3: CASSSPRQGNQPQHF. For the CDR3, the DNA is TGTGCCAGCAGTTCCCCCAGGCAAGGCAATCAGCCCCAGCATTTT.

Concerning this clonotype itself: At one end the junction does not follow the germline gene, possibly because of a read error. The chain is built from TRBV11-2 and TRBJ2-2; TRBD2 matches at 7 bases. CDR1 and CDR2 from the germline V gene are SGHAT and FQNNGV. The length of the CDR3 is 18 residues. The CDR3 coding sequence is TGTGCCAGCAGCTCCCGACTAGCCCCGACCGCGAACATCGGGGAGCTGTTTTTT. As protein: CASSSRLAPTANIGELFF.

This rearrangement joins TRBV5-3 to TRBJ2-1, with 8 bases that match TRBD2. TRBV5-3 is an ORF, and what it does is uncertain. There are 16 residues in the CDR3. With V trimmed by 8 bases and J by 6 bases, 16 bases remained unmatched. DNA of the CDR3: TGTGCCAGTTCCGTCGCAACTAGCGGAGACCCCAATGAGCAGTTCTTC. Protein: CASSVATSGDPNEQFF.

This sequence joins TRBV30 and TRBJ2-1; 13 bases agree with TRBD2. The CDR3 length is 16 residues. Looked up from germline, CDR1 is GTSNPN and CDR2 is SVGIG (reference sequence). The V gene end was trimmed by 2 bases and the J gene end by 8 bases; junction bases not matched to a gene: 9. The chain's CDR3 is CAWSPRTSGSIYEQFF. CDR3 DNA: TGTGCCTGGAGTCCCCGGACTAGCGGGAGTATCTATGAGCAGTTCTTC.

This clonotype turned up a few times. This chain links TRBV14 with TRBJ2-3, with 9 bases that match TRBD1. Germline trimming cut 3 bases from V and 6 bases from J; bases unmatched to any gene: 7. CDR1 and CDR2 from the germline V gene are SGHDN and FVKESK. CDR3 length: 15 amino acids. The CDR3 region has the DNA TGTGCCAGCAGCCAGGGGGACAGGGCCCCCGATACGCAGTATTTT. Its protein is CASSQGDRAPDTQYF. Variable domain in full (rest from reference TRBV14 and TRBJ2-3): EAGVTQFPSHSVIEKGQTVTLRCDPISGHDNLYWYRRVMGKEIKFLLHFVKESKQDESGMPNNRFLAERTGGTYSTLKVQPAELEDSGVYFCASSQGDRAPDTQYFGPGTRLTVL.

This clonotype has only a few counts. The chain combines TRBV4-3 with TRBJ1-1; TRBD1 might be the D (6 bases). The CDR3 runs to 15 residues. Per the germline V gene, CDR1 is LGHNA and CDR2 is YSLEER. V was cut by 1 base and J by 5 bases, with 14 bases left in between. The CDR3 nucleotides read TGCGCCAGCAGCCAAGGGGGGGGCCTTATAACTGAAGCTTTCTTT. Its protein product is CASSQGGGLITEAFF.

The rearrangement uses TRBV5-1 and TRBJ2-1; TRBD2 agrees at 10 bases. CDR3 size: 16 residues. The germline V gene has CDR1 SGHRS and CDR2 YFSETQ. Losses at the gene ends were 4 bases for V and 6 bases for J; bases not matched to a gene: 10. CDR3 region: CASSPPSGSNGNEQFF. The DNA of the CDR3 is TGCGCCAGCAGCCCACCTAGCGGGAGTAACGGCAATGAGCAGTTCTTC.

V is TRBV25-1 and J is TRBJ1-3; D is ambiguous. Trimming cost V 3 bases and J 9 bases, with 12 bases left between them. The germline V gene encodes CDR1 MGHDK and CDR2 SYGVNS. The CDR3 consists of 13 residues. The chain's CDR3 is CASSETRFGTIYF. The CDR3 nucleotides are TGTGCCAGCAGTGAGACGCGGTTCGGCACCATATATTTT.